A selection of T cell receptor beta chains follows, all from one sample in a study of cytomegalovirus exposure and HLA in healthy donors. The table came from immunoSEQ multiplex PCR; TCRdb's copy has only in-frame clones and leaves some out. The top ten clones hold 2% to 2.5% of a sample with around 150,000 clones, over 70% of them seen once. The specimen sequenced was PBMCs. These TCRs come from a young man in good health and CMV-seronegative. Both conserved end residues are part of each CDR3. D genes are given only for firm matches. Size is omitted from some rows. Given values are once, few, many or a class for expanded clones.

j_gene: TRBJ2-7
v_gene: TRBV11-1
d_gene: NA
abundance: NA
CDR3aa: CASSFRQGGYEQYF
CDR3nt: TGTGCCAGCAGCTTTAGGCAGGGCGGATACGAGCAGTACTTC

j_gene: TRBJ1-5
v_gene: TRBV6-1
d_gene: NA
abundance: NA
CDR3aa: CASGRNQPQHF
CDR3nt: TGTGCCAGCGGTCGGAATCAGCCCCAGCATTTT

j_gene: TRBJ1-5
v_gene: TRBV5-3
d_gene: NA
abundance: NA
CDR3aa: CARSLLIRGQPQHF
CDR3nt: TGTGCCAGAAGCTTGCTAATACGAGGACAGCCCCAGCATTTT

j_gene: TRBJ2-1
v_gene: TRBV4-1
d_gene: NA
abundance: few
CDR3aa: CASSQDLLFNEQFF
CDR3nt: TGCGCCAGCAGCCAAGACTTACTCTTCAATGAGCAGTTCTTC

j_gene: TRBJ1-2
v_gene: TRBV6-1
d_gene: NA
abundance: NA
CDR3aa: CASSGTLVLGYTF
CDR3nt: TGTGCCAGCAGCGGGACTCTAGTCCTTGGCTACACCTTC

j_gene: TRBJ2-7
v_gene: TRBV6-5
d_gene: TRBD1
abundance: NA
CDR3aa: CASSYSNRGAYEQYF
CDR3nt: TGTGCCAGCAGTTACAGCAACAGGGGCGCCTACGAGCAGTACTTC

j_gene: TRBJ1-1
v_gene: TRBV19
d_gene: NA
abundance: NA
CDR3aa: CASSIGGRAFF
CDR3nt: TGTGCCAGTAGTATTGGAGGGAGGGCTTTCTTT

j_gene: TRBJ1-2
v_gene: TRBV7-2
d_gene: TRBD1
abundance: NA
CDR3aa: CASSLEPRQGAGYTF
CDR3nt: TGTGCCAGCAGCTTAGAACCGAGACAGGGAGCTGGCTACACCTTC

j_gene: TRBJ2-7
v_gene: TRBV30
d_gene: NA
abundance: NA
CDR3aa: CAWSGTGGTSGAGYEQYF
CDR3nt: TGTGCCTGGAGTGGGACAGGGGGAACTAGCGGGGCGGGCTACGAGCAGTACTTC

j_gene: TRBJ2-7
v_gene: TRBV27
d_gene: TRBD1
abundance: NA
CDR3aa: CASSLKGQGYYEQYF
CDR3nt: TGTGCCAGCAGTTTAAAGGGACAGGGCTACTACGAGCAGTACTTC

j_gene: TRBJ1-2
v_gene: TRBV7-9
d_gene: TRBD1
abundance: NA
CDR3aa: CASLGQGGGYGYTF
CDR3nt: TGTGCCAGCCTGGGACAGGGAGGAGGCTATGGCTACACCTTC

j_gene: TRBJ2-6
v_gene: TRBV2
d_gene: NA
abundance: few
CDR3aa: CASYTGANVLTF
CDR3nt: TGTGCCAGCTATACTGGGGCCAACGTCCTGACTTTC

j_gene: TRBJ2-3
v_gene: TRBV9
d_gene: TRBD2
abundance: NA
CDR3aa: CASSVGGTSVIDTQYF
CDR3nt: TGTGCCAGCAGCGTAGGGGGGACTAGCGTGATAGATACGCAGTATTTT

j_gene: TRBJ2-1
v_gene: TRBV29-1
d_gene: TRBD2
abundance: NA
CDR3aa: CSVEDSSGSPYNEQFF
CDR3nt: TGCAGCGTTGAAGATTCAAGCGGGAGCCCCTACAATGAGCAGTTCTTC

j_gene: TRBJ1-5
v_gene: TRBV15
d_gene: NA
abundance: NA
CDR3aa: CATSRGGAQPQHF
CDR3nt: TGTGCCACCAGCAGGGGGGGAGCGCAGCCCCAGCATTTT

j_gene: TRBJ2-1
v_gene: TRBV7-9
d_gene: NA
abundance: NA
CDR3aa: CASDVYRDSSFYEQFF
CDR3nt: TGTGCCAGCGACGTATACCGGGACTCTTCGTTCTATGAGCAGTTCTTC

j_gene: TRBJ1-1
v_gene: TRBV7-2
d_gene: NA
abundance: NA
CDR3aa: CASSVGLSTEAFF
CDR3nt: TGTGCCAGCAGCGTGGGACTATCCACTGAAGCTTTCTTT

j_gene: TRBJ2-1
v_gene: TRBV7-9
d_gene: NA
abundance: NA
CDR3aa: CASSLDLVYNEQFF
CDR3nt: TGTGCCAGCAGCTTAGACCTAGTTTACAATGAGCAGTTCTTC

j_gene: TRBJ1-1
v_gene: TRBV6-1
d_gene: TRBD1
abundance: NA
CDR3aa: CASSPGTGRIGAFF
CDR3nt: TGTGCCAGCAGTCCCGGGACAGGGAGAATCGGAGCTTTCTTT

j_gene: TRBJ1-5
v_gene: TRBV18
d_gene: TRBD1
abundance: NA
CDR3aa: CASSSMTGWSTQPQHF
CDR3nt: TGTGCCAGCTCTTCAATGACAGGGTGGTCGACTCAGCCCCAGCATTTT

j_gene: TRBJ2-3
v_gene: TRBV29-1
d_gene: NA
abundance: NA
CDR3aa: CSVDSGGTDTQYF
CDR3nt: TGCAGCGTTGATAGCGGAGGCACAGATACGCAGTATTTT

j_gene: TRBJ2-5
v_gene: TRBV5-1
d_gene: TRBD1
abundance: NA
CDR3aa: CASSSGQGVETQYF
CDR3nt: TGCGCCAGCAGCTCGGGACAGGGGGTAGAGACCCAGTACTTC

j_gene: TRBJ2-7
v_gene: TRBV6-5
d_gene: TRBD2
abundance: NA
CDR3aa: CASSYSAGVHSYEQYF
CDR3nt: TGTGCCAGCAGTTACTCGGCGGGAGTACATTCCTACGAGCAGTACTTC

j_gene: TRBJ2-7
v_gene: TRBV7-9
d_gene: NA
abundance: NA
CDR3aa: CAIRAGYEQYF
CDR3nt: TGTGCCATCCGGGCGGGGTACGAGCAGTACTTC

j_gene: TRBJ2-2
v_gene: TRBV28
d_gene: TRBD1
abundance: NA
CDR3aa: CASSLPRGQGTGELFF
CDR3nt: TGTGCCAGCAGTTTACCCCGCGGACAGGGAACCGGGGAGCTGTTTTTT

j_gene: TRBJ1-1
v_gene: TRBV29-1
d_gene: TRBD1
abundance: NA
CDR3aa: CSAQRDRVVAFF
CDR3nt: TGCAGCGCCCAGCGGGACAGGGTCGTTGCTTTCTTT